The next 3 T cell receptor beta chains were all read from a single sample in a study of cytotoxic CD8 clonotypes in ibrutinib-treated CLL. Profiled with immunoSEQ multiplex PCR; TCRdb holds only in-frame clones, not every one. Among some 84,000 clones listed, around 84% were seen once. This sample comprised PBMCs, obtained before ibrutinib treatment. These receptors were collected from a human donor with chronic lymphocytic leukemia.

The chain links TRBV5-1 to TRBJ2-1; 15 positions agree with TRBD2. This CDR3 spans 16 amino acids. The V segment lost 4 bases and the J segment 9 bases; nucleotides outside the gene matches: 8. Germline lookup yields CDR1 SGHRS and CDR2 YFSETQ. CDR3 nucleotides: TGCGCCAGCAGCCCCTGGACTAGCGGGAGGGCCGGTGAGCAGTTCTTC. This sequence encodes CASSPWTSGRAGEQFF.

The chain combines TRBV7-3 with TRBJ2-1; D not resolved. Per the germline V gene, CDR1 is SGHTA and CDR2 is FQGTGA. This CDR3 contains 15 residues. Trimming took off 0 bases at V and 6 bases at J, with 12 bases between the two ends. The CDR3 coding sequence is TGTGCCAGCAGCTTAACAACCGGCCCCACCAATGAGCAGTTCTTC. This codes for CASSLTTGPTNEQFF.

The gene calls are TRBV7-6 and TRBJ1-2; D unresolved. This CDR3 has 13 amino acids. Germline V gene lookup returns CDR1 SGHVS and CDR2 FNYEAQ. Between the trimmed V and J ends, which lost 5 bases and 5 bases, there was a span of 12 bases. The CDR3 DNA sequence: TGTGCCAGCAGCATCAAGGAAGGGTATGGCTACACCTTC. Residues: CASSIKEGYGYTF. Full variable domain (rest looked up from reference TRBV7-6 and TRBJ1-2): GAGVSQSPRYKVTKRGQDVALRCDPISGHVSLYWYRQALGQGPEFLTYFNYEAQQDKSGLPNDRFSAERPEGSISTLTIQRTEQRDSAMYRCASSIKEGYGYTFGSGTRLTVV.